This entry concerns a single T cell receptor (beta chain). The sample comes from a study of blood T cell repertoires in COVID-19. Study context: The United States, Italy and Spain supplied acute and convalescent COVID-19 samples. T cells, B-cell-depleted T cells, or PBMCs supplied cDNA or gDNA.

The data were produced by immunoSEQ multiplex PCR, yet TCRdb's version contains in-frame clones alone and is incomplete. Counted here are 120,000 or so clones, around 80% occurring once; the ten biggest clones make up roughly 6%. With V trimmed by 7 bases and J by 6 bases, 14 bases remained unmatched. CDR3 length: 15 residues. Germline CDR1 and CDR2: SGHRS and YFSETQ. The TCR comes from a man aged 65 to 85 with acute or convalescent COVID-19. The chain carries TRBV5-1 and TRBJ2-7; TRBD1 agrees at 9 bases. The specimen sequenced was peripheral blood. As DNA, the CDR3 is TGCGCCAGCTACATAGGGGACAGGGAAAATCGCGAGCAGTACTTC. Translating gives CASYIGDRENREQYF.